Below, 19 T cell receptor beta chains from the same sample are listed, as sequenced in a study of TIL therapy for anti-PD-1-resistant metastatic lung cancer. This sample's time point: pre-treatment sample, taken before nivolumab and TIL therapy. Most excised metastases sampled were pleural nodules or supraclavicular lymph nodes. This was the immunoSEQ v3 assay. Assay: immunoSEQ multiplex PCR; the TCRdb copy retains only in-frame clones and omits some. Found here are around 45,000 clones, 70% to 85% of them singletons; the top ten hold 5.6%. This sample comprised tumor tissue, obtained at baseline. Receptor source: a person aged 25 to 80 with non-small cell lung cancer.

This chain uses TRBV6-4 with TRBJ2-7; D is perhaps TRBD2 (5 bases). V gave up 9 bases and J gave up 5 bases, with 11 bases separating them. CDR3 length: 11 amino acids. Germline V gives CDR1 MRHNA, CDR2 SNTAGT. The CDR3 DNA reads TGTGCCAGGACCCTGAGGGACGAGCAGTACTTC. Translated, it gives CARTLRDEQYF.

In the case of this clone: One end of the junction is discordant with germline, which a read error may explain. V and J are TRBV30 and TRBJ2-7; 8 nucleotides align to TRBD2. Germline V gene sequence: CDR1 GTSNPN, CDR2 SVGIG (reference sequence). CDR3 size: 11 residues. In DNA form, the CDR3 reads TGTGCCTGGAGTCGGGAGGGAGAAGGAAACTTC. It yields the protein CAWSREGEGNF. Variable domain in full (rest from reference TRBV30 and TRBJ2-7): SQTIHQWPATLVQPVGSPLSLECTVEGTSNPNLYWYRQAAGRGLQLLFYSVGIGQISSEVPQNLSASRPQDRQFILSSKKLLLSDSGFYLCAWSREGEGNFGPGTRLTVT.

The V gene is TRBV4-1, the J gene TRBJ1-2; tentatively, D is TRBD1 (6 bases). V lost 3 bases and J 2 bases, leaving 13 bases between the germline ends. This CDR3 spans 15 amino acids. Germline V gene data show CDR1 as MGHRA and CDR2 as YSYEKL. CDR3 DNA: TGCGCCAGCAGCCAGATCAGGACAGCCAACTATGGCTACACCTTC. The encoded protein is CASSQIRTANYGYTF.

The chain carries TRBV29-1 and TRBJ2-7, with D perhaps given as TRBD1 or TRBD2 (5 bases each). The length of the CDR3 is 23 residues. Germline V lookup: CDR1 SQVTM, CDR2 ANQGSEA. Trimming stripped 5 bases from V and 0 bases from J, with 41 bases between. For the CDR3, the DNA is TGCAGCGTTTATGAAAGGGCTAAAGACCCCCTAGCCCAAGGGGTGACGGACTCCTACGAGCAGTACTTC. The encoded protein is CSVYERAKDPLAQGVTDSYEQYF.

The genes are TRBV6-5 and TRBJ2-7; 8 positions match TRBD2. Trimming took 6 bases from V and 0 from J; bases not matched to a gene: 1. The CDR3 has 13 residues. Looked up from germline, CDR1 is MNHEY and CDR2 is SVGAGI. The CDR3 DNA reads TGTGCCAGCAGAGGGACTAGCTCCTACGAGCAGTACTTC. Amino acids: CASRGTSSYEQYF.

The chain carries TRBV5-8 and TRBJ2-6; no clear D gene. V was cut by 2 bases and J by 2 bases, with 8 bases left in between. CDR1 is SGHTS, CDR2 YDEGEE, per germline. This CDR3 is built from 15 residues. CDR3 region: CASSFEQPGANVLTF. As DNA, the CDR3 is TGTGCCAGCAGCTTTGAGCAGCCTGGGGCCAACGTCCTGACTTTC.

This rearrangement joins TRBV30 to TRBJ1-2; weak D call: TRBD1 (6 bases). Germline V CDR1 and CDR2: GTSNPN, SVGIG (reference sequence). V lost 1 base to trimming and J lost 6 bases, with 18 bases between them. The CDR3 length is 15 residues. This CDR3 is CAWSASVAGADGYTF. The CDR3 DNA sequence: TGTGCCTGGAGTGCCTCGGTGGCAGGGGCGGATGGCTACACCTTC.

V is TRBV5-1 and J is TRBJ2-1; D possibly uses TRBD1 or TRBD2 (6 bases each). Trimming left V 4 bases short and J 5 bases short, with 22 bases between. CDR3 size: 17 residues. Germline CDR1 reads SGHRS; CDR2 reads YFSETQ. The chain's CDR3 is CASSPGVAWGANNEQFF. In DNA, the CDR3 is TGCGCCAGCAGCCCTGGGGTGGCGTGGGGGGCGAACAATGAGCAGTTCTTC.

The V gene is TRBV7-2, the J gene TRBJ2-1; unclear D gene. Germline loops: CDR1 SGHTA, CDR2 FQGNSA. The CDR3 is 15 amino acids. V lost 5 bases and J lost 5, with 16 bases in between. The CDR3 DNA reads TGTGCCAGCAGCATAACCCGGACGGAAAACAATGAGCAGTTCTTC. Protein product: CASSITRTENNEQFF.

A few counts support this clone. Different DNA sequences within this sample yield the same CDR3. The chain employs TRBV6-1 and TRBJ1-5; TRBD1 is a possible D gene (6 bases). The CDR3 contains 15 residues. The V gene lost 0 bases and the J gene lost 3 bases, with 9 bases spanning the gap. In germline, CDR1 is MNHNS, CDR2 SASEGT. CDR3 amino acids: CASSEAGHNNQPQHF. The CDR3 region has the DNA TGTGCCAGCAGTGAAGCGGGACACAACAATCAGCCCCAGCATTTT.

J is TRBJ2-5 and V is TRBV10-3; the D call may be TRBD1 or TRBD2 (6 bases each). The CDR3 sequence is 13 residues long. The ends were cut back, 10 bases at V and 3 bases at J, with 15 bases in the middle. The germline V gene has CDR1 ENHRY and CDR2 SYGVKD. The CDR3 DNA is TGTGCCACCTCAAGGGGGGCCGAAGAGACCCAGTACTTC. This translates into CATSRGAEETQYF.

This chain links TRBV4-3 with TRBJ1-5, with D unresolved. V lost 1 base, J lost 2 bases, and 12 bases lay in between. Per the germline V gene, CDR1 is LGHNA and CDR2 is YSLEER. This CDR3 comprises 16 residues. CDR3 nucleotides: TGCGCCAGCAGCCAAGCCCTCCGAGCGGGCAATCAGCCCCAGCATTTT. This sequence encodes CASSQALRAGNQPQHF.

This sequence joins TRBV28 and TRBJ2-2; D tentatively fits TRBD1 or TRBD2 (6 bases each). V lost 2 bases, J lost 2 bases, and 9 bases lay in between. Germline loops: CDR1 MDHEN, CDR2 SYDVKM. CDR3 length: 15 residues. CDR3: CASSLTGANTGELFF. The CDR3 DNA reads TGTGCCAGCAGTTTAACGGGGGCTAACACCGGGGAGCTGTTTTTT.

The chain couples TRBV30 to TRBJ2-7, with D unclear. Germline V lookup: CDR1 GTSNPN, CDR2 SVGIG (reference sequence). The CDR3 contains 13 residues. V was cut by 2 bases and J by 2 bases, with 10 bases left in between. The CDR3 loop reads CAWSLESAYEQYF. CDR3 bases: TGTGCCTGGAGTCTGGAGTCAGCCTACGAGCAGTACTTC.

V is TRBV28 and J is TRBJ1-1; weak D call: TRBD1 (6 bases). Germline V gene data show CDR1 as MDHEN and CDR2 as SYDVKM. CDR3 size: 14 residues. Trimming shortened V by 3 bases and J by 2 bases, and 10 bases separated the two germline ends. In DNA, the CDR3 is TGTGCCAGCAGTTTGCCAGGGGATAACACTGAAGCTTTCTTT. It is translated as CASSLPGDNTEAFF.

CDR3 bases: TGTGCCAGCAGCTTAGATGGGCCAGCCTACGAGCAGTACTTC. Translation: CASSLDGPAYEQYF. The rearrangement uses TRBV11-2 and TRBJ2-7, with D uncertain. V was shortened by 0 bases and J by 2 bases, with 8 bases between the two germline ends. Germline CDR1 and CDR2: SGHAT and FQNNGV. The length of the CDR3 is 14 residues.

The CDR3 sequence is CAWTVAARRYGYTF. The CDR3 DNA follows: TGTGCCTGGACCGTGGCTGCGCGGCGGTATGGCTACACCTTC. The V gene is TRBV30, the J gene TRBJ1-2; the D is unclear. Looked up from germline, CDR1 is GTSNPN and CDR2 is SVGIG (reference sequence). This CDR3 region has 14 residues. V was cut by 4 bases and J by 5 bases, with 17 bases left in between.

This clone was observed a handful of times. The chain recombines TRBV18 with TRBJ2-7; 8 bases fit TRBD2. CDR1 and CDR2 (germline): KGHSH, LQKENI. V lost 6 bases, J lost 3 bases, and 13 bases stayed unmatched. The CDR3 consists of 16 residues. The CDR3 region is CASSPTLTSVGYEQYF. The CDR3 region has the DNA TGTGCCAGCTCGCCTACTCTGACTAGCGTAGGCTACGAGCAGTACTTC.

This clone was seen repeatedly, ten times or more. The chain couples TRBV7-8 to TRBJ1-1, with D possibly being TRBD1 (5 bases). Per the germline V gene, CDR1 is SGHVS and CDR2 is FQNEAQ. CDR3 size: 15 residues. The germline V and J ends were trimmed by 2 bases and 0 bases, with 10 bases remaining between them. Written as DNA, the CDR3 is TGTGCCAGCAGCTTAATAGGAGGGGTGAACACTGAAGCTTTCTTT. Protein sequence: CASSLIGGVNTEAFF.